This T cell receptor (beta chain) is drawn from a study of neurological immune-mediated disorders. General study points: HTLV-1-associated myelopathy displayed the greatest TCR clonal expansion, and multiple sclerosis exhibited the smallest, lower than that of healthy controls.

The CDR3 spans 13 residues. V trimming: 6 bases; J trimming: 2 bases; junction bases outside the gene matches: 5. CDR1 and CDR2 (germline): DFQATT, SNEGSKA (reference sequence). This clonotype was counted at least ten times. Its cognate antigen is unknown. Time point denoted: longitudinal time-point 3. cDNA synthesis was performed by 5'RACE with 10-nucleotide random UMIs. One entry per CDR3 protein, called by TCRdb with MiXCR from the 5' RACE reads. The table includes 93,000 or so distinct CDR3 sequences, approximately 11% detected once. The receptor comes from a female donor with HTLV-1-associated myelopathy (HAM/TSP). Sequencing was done on a sample of PBMCs. The rearrangement uses TRBV20-1 and TRBJ2-7; 9 nucleotides align to TRBD1. CDR3 coding DNA: TGCAGTGCCCGGACAGGGGACCCCTACGAGCAGTACTTC. Translated: CSARTGDPYEQYF.